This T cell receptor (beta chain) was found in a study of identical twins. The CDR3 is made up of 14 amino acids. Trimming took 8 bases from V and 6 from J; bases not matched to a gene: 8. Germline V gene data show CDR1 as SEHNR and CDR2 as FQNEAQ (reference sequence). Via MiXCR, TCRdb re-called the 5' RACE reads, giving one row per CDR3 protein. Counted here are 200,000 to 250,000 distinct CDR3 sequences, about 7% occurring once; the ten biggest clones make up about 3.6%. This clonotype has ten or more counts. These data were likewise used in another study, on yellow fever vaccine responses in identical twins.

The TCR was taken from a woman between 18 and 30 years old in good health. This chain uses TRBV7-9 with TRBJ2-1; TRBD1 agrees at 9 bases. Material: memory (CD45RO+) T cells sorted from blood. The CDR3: CASQLGQGGNEQFF. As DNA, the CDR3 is TGTGCCAGCCAACTGGGACAGGGCGGCAATGAGCAGTTCTTC.